The text below deals with one TCR beta chain. This specimen belongs to a study of control samples from healthy donors and cancer patients. Germline V gene lookup returns CDR1 KGHSH and CDR2 LQKENI. The CDR3 extends over 16 amino acids. V lost 3 bases to trimming and J lost 1 base; unmatched junction nucleotides: 8. Clones were sequenced by immunoSEQ multiplex PCR, and TCRdb holds only the in-frame ones, with some missing. The sample has some 150,000 clones, 96% seen once. The genes are TRBV18 and TRBJ2-7; 8 bases map to TRBD1. This TCR was sampled from a woman aged 25 to 39 in good health. The specimen was blood. In nucleotides, the CDR3 is TGTGCCAGCTCACCGATGGACAGGGCGGGGTCCTACGAGCAGTACTTC. It is translated as CASSPMDRAGSYEQYF. The variable domain in full, completed from reference TRBV18 and TRBJ2-7, reads NAGVMQNPRHLVRRRGQEARLRCSPMKGHSHVYWYRQLPEEGLKFMVYLQKENIIDESGMPKERFSAEFPKEGPSILRIQQVVRGDSAAYFCASSPMDRAGSYEQYFGPGTRLTVT.